This T cell receptor (beta chain) was sequenced for a study of blood T cells in healthy people across ages. The study, taken as a whole, reports: CMV status of donors was unknown, possibly confounding expanded clonotype changes. Measured against age, TCR beta diversity per million T cells decreased in a roughly linear manner.

Concerning this clonotype itself: Its target is not known.

Using a J-beta primer mix together with a sample-barcoded 5' primer, a second PCR was run for about 6 to 11 cycles. Template switching added a 12-random-nucleotide identifier to every cDNA molecule. TCRdb re-analysed the 5' RACE reads in MiXCR, keeping a single row per CDR3 protein. The sample holds 700,000 or so distinct CDR3 sequences; 40% to 50% are singletons and the top ten take around 32%. Every donor contributed 8 to 10 milliliters of peripheral blood by blood draw. This CDR3 is built from 12 residues. Deletions cut 2 bases from V and 11 bases from J, with 12 bases between. Germline values: CDR1 MNHEY, CDR2 SVGEGT.

This TCR came from a man at least 80 years old in good health. The chain joins TRBV6-2 or TRBV6-3 to TRBJ1-1; D not certain. The specimen was blood. The CDR3 here is CASSYGPGAAFF. The CDR3 DNA sequence: TGTGCCAGCAGTTACGGACCTGGCGCGGCTTTCTTT.